This T cell receptor beta chain was recovered during a study of T cell repertoires in cytomegalovirus infection. Study-wide results and limits: In two of eight donors, the top clonotype was HLA-C-restricted CMV-specific.

TCRdb fed the reads into MiXCR, producing one record per CDR3 protein. The data contain more than 250,000 distinct CDR3 sequences, around 25% of them singletons. Notes on this clonotype: Its target is not known.

In germline, CDR1 is LGHDT, CDR2 YNNKEL (reference sequence). This CDR3 region has 16 residues. The junction had 10 bases not matched to a gene; V was cut back by 4 bases and J by 6 bases. The material was cultured PBMCs, obtained from culture after CMV antigen stimulation. The gene calls are TRBV3-1 and TRBJ2-1; 9 positions agree with TRBD2. The TCR comes from a human donor in good health (CMV status not recorded). Some clones in this sample may be carry-over from other donors' samples. CDR3 sequence: CASSPSPGTSSNEQFF. The CDR3 DNA is TGTGCCAGCAGCCCTAGTCCCGGGACTAGCTCCAATGAGCAGTTCTTC.